This T cell receptor (beta chain) derives from a study of T cells after yellow fever vaccination. This clonotype occurred many times. The CDR3 totals 20 residues. V lost 3 bases and J lost 6; bases outside the gene matches: 20. TCRdb processed the 5' RACE reads anew with MiXCR; each CDR3 protein has one entry. Altogether roughly 110,000 distinct CDR3 sequences are present, 8.4% being singletons, with the ten largest covering about 25%. This clonotype was obtained from a man between 25 and 39 years old who received the YFV17D yellow fever vaccine. V usage is TRBV12-3 or TRBV12-4 and J usage is TRBJ2-5; 12 positions agree with TRBD1. Sequences were derived from CD8+ T cells sorted from PBMCs, sampled 45 days after the yellow fever booster vaccination. In DNA form, the CDR3 reads TGTGCCAGCAGTTTCAGACGATTCCGGGACAGGGGGCTCATTGTCCAGACCCAGTACTTC. This codes for CASSFRRFRDRGLIVQTQYF.